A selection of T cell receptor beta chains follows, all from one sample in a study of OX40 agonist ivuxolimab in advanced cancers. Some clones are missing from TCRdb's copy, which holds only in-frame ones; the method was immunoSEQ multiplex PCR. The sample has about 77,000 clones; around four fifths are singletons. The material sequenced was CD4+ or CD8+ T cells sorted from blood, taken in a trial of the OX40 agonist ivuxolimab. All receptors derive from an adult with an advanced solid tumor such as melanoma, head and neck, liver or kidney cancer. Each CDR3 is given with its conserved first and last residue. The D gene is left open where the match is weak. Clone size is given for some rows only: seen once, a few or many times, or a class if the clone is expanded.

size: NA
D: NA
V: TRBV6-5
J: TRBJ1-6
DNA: TGTGCCAGCAGCGTGGGACGGTATAATTCACCCCTCCACTTT
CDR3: CASSVGRYNSPLHF

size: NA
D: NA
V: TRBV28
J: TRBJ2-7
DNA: TGTGCCAGCAGTTTGGGGGCAGGCCTCTTCCTCACAGCTACGAGTTTTATGCAGCAGTACTTC
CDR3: CASSLGAGLFLTATSFMQQYF

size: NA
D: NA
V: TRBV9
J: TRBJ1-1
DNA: TGTGCCAGCAGCGCCCGAGGTGGACAGCTCACTGAAGCTTTCTTT
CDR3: CASSARGGQLTEAFF

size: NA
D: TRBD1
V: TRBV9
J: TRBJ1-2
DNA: TGTGCCAGCAGCTACGACAGGGGGACAAACTATGGCTACACCTTC
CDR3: CASSYDRGTNYGYTF

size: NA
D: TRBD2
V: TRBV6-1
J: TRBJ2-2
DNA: TGTGCCAGCAGTGAATATAGCGGGACGAACACCGGGGAGCTGTTTTTT
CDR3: CASSEYSGTNTGELFF

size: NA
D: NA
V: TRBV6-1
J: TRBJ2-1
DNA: TGTGCCAGCAGGAGACAGGGAGGCAATGAGCAGTTCTTC
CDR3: CASRRQGGNEQFF

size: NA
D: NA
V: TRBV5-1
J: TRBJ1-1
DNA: TGCGCCAGCAGCTTGACCCAGCTGAACACTGAAGCTTTCTTT
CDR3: CASSLTQLNTEAFF

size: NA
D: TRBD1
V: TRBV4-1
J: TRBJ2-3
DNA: TGCGCCAGCAGCATCCGGGACAGGGCTACAGATACGCAGTATTTT
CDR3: CASSIRDRATDTQYF

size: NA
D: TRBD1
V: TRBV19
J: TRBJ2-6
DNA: TGTGCCAGTAGTCCGGACAGGGGAGGGAGTGGGGCCAACGTCCTGACTTTC
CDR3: CASSPDRGGSGANVLTF

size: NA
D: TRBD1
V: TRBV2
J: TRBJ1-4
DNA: TGTGCCAGCAGGACAGGGGGTGAAAAACTGTTTTTT
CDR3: CASRTGGEKLFF

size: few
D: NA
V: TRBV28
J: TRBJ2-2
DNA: TGTGCCAGCAGTGAACCAAGGGGCCCGGACACCGGGGAGCTGTTTTTT
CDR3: CASSEPRGPDTGELFF

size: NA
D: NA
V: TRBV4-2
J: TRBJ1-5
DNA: TGTGCCAGCAGCCCGGGCGACGGCAATCAGCCCCAGCATTTT
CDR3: CASSPGDGNQPQHF

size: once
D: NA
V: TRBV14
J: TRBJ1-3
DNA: TGTGCCAGCAGCCAACAGTCTGGAAACACCATATATTTT
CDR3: CASSQQSGNTIYF

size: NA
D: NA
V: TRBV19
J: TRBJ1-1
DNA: TGTGCCAGTAGTATAGATGGTTGGTCGGGGGCTGAAGCTTTCTTT
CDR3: CASSIDGWSGAEAFF

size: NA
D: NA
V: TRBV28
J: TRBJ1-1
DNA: TGTGCCAGCACCTCGCCCCGAACGATTGGGGGCGGGCGAACTGAAGCTTTCTTT
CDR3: CASTSPRTIGGGRTEAFF

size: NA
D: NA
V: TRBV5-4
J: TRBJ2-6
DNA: TGTGCCAGCAGCGCGCCCGGACAGCTCTCTGGGGCCAACGTCCTGACTTTC
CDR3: CASSAPGQLSGANVLTF

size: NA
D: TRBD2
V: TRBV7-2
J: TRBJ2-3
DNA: TGTGCCAGCAGCGTACTAGCGGGAGAGCCGCAGTATTTT
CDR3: CASSVLAGEPQYF

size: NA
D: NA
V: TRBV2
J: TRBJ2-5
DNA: TGTGCCAGCAGTCCCAACCAAGAGACCCAGTACTTC
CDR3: CASSPNQETQYF

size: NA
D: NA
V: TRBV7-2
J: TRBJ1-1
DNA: TGTGCCAGCAGCGATCCGGACAGGAACACTGAAGCTTTCTTT
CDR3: CASSDPDRNTEAFF

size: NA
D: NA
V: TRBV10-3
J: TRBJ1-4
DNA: TGTGCCATCAGTGATACTTTGGAGGAAAAACTGTTTTTT
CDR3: CAISDTLEEKLFF

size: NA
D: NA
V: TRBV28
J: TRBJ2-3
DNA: TGTGCCAGCAGGGGCGGACAATTTCTCACAGATACGCAGTATTTT
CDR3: CASRGGQFLTDTQYF

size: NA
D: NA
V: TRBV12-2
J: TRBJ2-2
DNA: TGTGCAAGTCGCTTACTAGCGGGAGGGCCAACCGGGGAGCTGTTTTTT
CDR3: CASRLLAGGPTGELFF

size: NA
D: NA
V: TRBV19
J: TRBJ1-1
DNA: TGTGCCAGTAGTTCCGGAAGGGAGATGAACACTGAAGCTTTCTTT
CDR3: CASSSGREMNTEAFF

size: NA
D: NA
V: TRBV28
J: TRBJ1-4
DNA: TGTGCCAGCAGTTTACCCCCGAACCCTAAACTGTTTTTT
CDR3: CASSLPPNPKLFF

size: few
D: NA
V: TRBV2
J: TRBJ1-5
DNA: TGTGCCAGCAGTGAAGCGGCTGGCCATCAGCCCCAGCATTTT
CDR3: CASSEAAGHQPQHF

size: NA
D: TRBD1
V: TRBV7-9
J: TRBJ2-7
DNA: TGTGCCAGCAGACCCGGGACAGGGTCCCCCTACGAGCAGTACTTC
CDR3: CASRPGTGSPYEQYF

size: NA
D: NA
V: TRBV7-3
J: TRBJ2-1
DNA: TGTGCCAGCTCCGGTAGTCCCAGCTCCTACAATGAGCAGTTCTTC
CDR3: CASSGSPSSYNEQFF